This T cell receptor (beta chain) is drawn from a study of response to subunit inactivated influenza vaccine. Study-wide findings and caveats: Authors proposed each seasonal influenza vaccination draws in few new T cells.

TCRdb re-analysed the RT-PCR reads in MiXCR, keeping a single row per CDR3 protein. The table shows roughly 710,000 distinct CDR3 sequences, with 12% to 15% occurring only once. To note about this clonotype: As yet, its antigen is unknown.

With 1 base removed from V and 4 bases from J, the gap between germline ends came to 5 bases. CDR1 and CDR2 (germline): LNHDA, SQIVND (reference sequence). This CDR3 comprises 13 residues. The chain joins TRBV19 to TRBJ2-1; D is ambiguous. This specimen was PBMCs from blood, taken about 14 days before vaccination. The clonotype originates from a man aged 50 to 59 who received an inactivated influenza vaccine. Written as DNA, the CDR3 is TGTGCCAGTAGTATAGCCCAATACAATGAGCAGTTCTTC. Its protein is CASSIAQYNEQFF.